This is a list of T cell receptor beta chains from one sample in a study of beta chain features in type 1 diabetes. The method was immunoSEQ multiplex PCR; TCRdb's version includes in-frame clones alone and lacks a portion of them. The sample has 300,000 to 350,000 clones; roughly 13% are singletons. Sequenced sample: naive CD4+ T cells from blood. These receptors were obtained from a woman under 30 with type 1 diabetes. CDR3s include the opening cysteine and the closing phenylalanine or tryptophan. A D gene is named only where the DNA matches it firmly. A row's size may be missing; if present it is once, few, many or a size class.

D,J,V,size,DNA,CDR3
TRBD2,TRBJ2-5,TRBV10-3,-,TGTGCCACCCAGCGGGAGTTCGAAGAGACCCAGTACTTC,CATQREFEETQYF
TRBD2,TRBJ2-5,TRBV30,-,TGTGCCTGGTCTAGCGGGGTCCTCACGGACTTC,CAWSSGVLTDF
TRBD1,TRBJ1-2,TRBV29-1,few,TGCAGCGTTAACAACAGGGGGAACTATGGCTACACCTTC,CSVNNRGNYGYTF
-,TRBJ2-5,TRBV5-6,few,TGTGCCAGCAGCATGATTGGGACTTTACAAGAGACCCAGTACTTC,CASSMIGTLQETQYF
TRBD2,TRBJ2-3,TRBV9,-,TGTGCCAGCAGCGTAGTTAGCGGGCACACAGATACGCAGTATTTT,CASSVVSGHTDTQYF
TRBD2,TRBJ2-1,TRBV18,few,TGTGCCAGCTCTGGCGGACTAGCCCCAAATGAGCAGTTCTTC,CASSGGLAPNEQFF
TRBD1,TRBJ1-2,TRBV5-1,few,TGCGCCAGCAGCTTTACGGACAGGGGGCCTGGCTACACCTTC,CASSFTDRGPGYTF
TRBD2,TRBJ2-1,TRBV29-1,-,TGCAGCGTTGCCCTCTGGACTAGCTACAATGAGCAGTTCTTC,CSVALWTSYNEQFF
TRBD2,TRBJ2-5,TRBV5-6,-,TGTGCCAGCAGCTCCCCCTGGGAGCGGGAGAGAGAGACCCAGTACTTC,CASSSPWERERETQYF
-,TRBJ2-3,TRBV29-1,few,TGCAGCGTTCGGTGGACTTCCACAAGCACAGATACGCAGTATTTT,CSVRWTSTSTDTQYF
-,TRBJ2-3,TRBV9,once,TGTGCCAGCAGCGTAGTAAGCGGGAGCACAGATACGCAGTATTTT,CASSVVSGSTDTQYF